A selection of T cell receptor beta chains follows, all from one sample in a study of blood T cell repertoires in COVID-19. The table came from immunoSEQ multiplex PCR; TCRdb's copy has only in-frame clones and leaves some out. Here the sample spans roughly 330,000 clones, more than 70% being singletons. Sequencing was carried out using peripheral blood. The receptors were gathered from a woman aged 50 to 65 with acute or convalescent COVID-19. Each CDR3 is given with its conserved first and last residue. D genes are given only for firm matches. Clone size is stated in some rows and not others, as once, few, many or a class when expanded.

CDR3nt	CDR3aa	d_gene	v_gene	abundance	j_gene
TGTGCCAACGCACAGGGTAGCGGGTCACCCCTCCACTTT	CANAQGSGSPLHF	.	TRBV28	.	TRBJ1-6
TGTGCCAGCAGTGAAGCGGCAGGCGCCACCCAAGAGACCCAGTACTTC	CASSEAAGATQETQYF	.	TRBV2	.	TRBJ2-5
TGTGCCAGCAGTGATCAGTCGAACACTGAAGCTTTCTTT	CASSDQSNTEAFF	.	TRBV7-3	few	TRBJ1-1
TGTGCCAGTAGTATGGTAGCGGGAGGGCACAATGAGCAGTTCTTC	CASSMVAGGHNEQFF	TRBD2	TRBV19	once	TRBJ2-1
TGTGCCAGCAGCTTGGGGACCGGGACAGCTAATGAAAAACTGTTTTTT	CASSLGTGTANEKLFF	TRBD1	TRBV5-5	.	TRBJ1-4
TGTGCCAGCAGTTACTCGAGGGCAGGTGACCATACGCAGTATTTT	CASSYSRAGDHTQYF	.	TRBV6-2/TRBV6-3	.	TRBJ2-3
TGTGCCAGTAAGGGAAGCGGGAGGGCAGATACGCAGTATTTT	CASKGSGRADTQYF	TRBD2	TRBV19	.	TRBJ2-3
TGTGCCAGCAGCTTCATTATAGCGGGAGGATATTACAATGAGCAGTTCTTC	CASSFIIAGGYYNEQFF	TRBD2	TRBV7-2	.	TRBJ2-1
TGCGCCAGCAGCCAAGCTTCGTCAGGGACTATGTATGAGCAGTTCTTC	CASSQASSGTMYEQFF	TRBD2	TRBV4-1	.	TRBJ2-1
TGTGCCAGCAGCTTAAGCATTCCGGGTTACACTGAAGCTTTCTTT	CASSLSIPGYTEAFF	.	TRBV7-2	once	TRBJ1-1
TGTGCCAGCAGCGTAGCGGGAGCAGGCTCTGAAAAACTGTTTTTT	CASSVAGAGSEKLFF	.	TRBV9	.	TRBJ1-4
TGCAGCGTTGATATGCGCCCTTCCTACAATGAGCAGTTCTTC	CSVDMRPSYNEQFF	.	TRBV29-1	.	TRBJ2-1
TGTGCCAGCTCCGGCGGGAACACTGAAGCTTTCTTT	CASSGGNTEAFF	.	TRBV28	.	TRBJ1-1
TGTGCCAGCAGCCGAATCGACCTAGCGGGAGTCCGCTACGAGCAGTACTTC	CASSRIDLAGVRYEQYF	TRBD2	TRBV3-1/TRBV3-2	once	TRBJ2-7
TGTGCCACCAGTGATGGTGGACAGGGGGTGGATCAGCCCCAGCATTTT	CATSDGGQGVDQPQHF	TRBD1	TRBV24-1	.	TRBJ1-5
TGTGCCAGCAGCGTAACTAGCGGGCCTTACAATGAGCAGTTCTTC	CASSVTSGPYNEQFF	TRBD2	TRBV5-4	few	TRBJ2-1
TGTGCCAGCATCCACAGGGGGCCGATCAGGGCGCAGTTCTTC	CASIHRGPIRAQFF	TRBD1	TRBV28	.	TRBJ2-1
TGTGCCAGCAGCCTTCGGACTAGTGCCTCCGGGGCCAACGTCCTGACTTTC	CASSLRTSASGANVLTF	TRBD2	TRBV7-2	.	TRBJ2-6
TGTGCCAGCAGTGGAAGACTAGCGGGAGACGGCAATGAGCAGTTCTTC	CASSGRLAGDGNEQFF	TRBD2	TRBV2	.	TRBJ2-1
TGTGCCAGCAGCGTAGGACTATCCACAGATACGCAGTATTTT	CASSVGLSTDTQYF	.	TRBV9	.	TRBJ2-3
TGCAGCGTTGTGACGGGGGTCGGGGAGACCCAGTACTTC	CSVVTGVGETQYF	.	TRBV29-1	.	TRBJ2-5
TGTGCCAGCAGCCCCCGGACTGAGTCGGGGTTCAATGAGCAGTTCTTC	CASSPRTESGFNEQFF	.	TRBV11-3	.	TRBJ2-1
TGTGCCAGCAGCGTAGCCGACACCCTTAATGAAAAACTGTTTTTT	CASSVADTLNEKLFF	.	TRBV9	.	TRBJ1-4
TGTGCCAGCAGCTACAGGGGAAGCACTGAAGCTTTCTTT	CASSYRGSTEAFF	TRBD1	TRBV28	.	TRBJ1-1
TGCGCCAGCAGATCCCGCCGTGAGGCGGGGAACACTGAAGCTTTCTTT	CASRSRREAGNTEAFF	.	TRBV5-1	.	TRBJ1-1
TGTGCCAGCAGCTTGGAGCGCCAGTTCGGAGGTGAGCAGTTCTTC	CASSLERQFGGEQFF	.	TRBV7-3	.	TRBJ2-1
TGTGCCAGCAGTTTACCACAGGGGGCGGGGAACACTGAAGCTTTCTTT	CASSLPQGAGNTEAFF	TRBD1	TRBV28	.	TRBJ1-1
TGTGCCAGCAGCAAGGACAGGGGGTACCAAGAGACCCAGTACTTC	CASSKDRGYQETQYF	TRBD1	TRBV7-2	.	TRBJ2-5
TGTGCCAGCAGCGAGGGACTAGCGGGACAAGAGACCCAGTACTTC	CASSEGLAGQETQYF	TRBD2	TRBV2	.	TRBJ2-5
TGTGCCAGCAGTTTAGGAGGGGTCCAGGTGACCCAGTACTTC	CASSLGGVQVTQYF	.	TRBV28	.	TRBJ2-5
TGTGCCAGCAGCTTAGTCGGGAGCGCCTACAATGAGCAGTTCTTC	CASSLVGSAYNEQFF	.	TRBV11-2	.	TRBJ2-1
TGTGCCAGCAGCGTAGAAGGGGATGGCACAGATACGCAGTATTTT	CASSVEGDGTDTQYF	.	TRBV9	.	TRBJ2-3
TGTGCCAGCAGCAGGGGGAGGACTGAAGCTTTCTTT	CASSRGRTEAFF	TRBD1	TRBV28	.	TRBJ1-1
TGTGCCAGCTTTGAGCGGGAGAACACAGATACGCAGTATTTT	CASFERENTDTQYF	TRBD2	TRBV5-4	.	TRBJ2-3
TGTGCCAGCAGCCCGGGAAATTACAATGAGCAGTTCTTC	CASSPGNYNEQFF	.	TRBV14	.	TRBJ2-1
TGTGCCAGCAGCGCGGGACAGGGGGCTCATAACTATGGCTACACCTTC	CASSAGQGAHNYGYTF	TRBD1	TRBV27	.	TRBJ1-2
TGTGCCAGCAGGCGACCGGGACAGGGTAATGAAAAACTGTTTTTT	CASRRPGQGNEKLFF	TRBD1	TRBV27	.	TRBJ1-4
TGTGCCAGCAGTTCCAAACCCAGGGGGCGCTTCGAGCAGTACTTC	CASSSKPRGRFEQYF	TRBD1	TRBV28	.	TRBJ2-7
TGTGCCAGCACATACCCGGACAAGGGCTATGGCTACACCTTC	CASTYPDKGYGYTF	.	TRBV6-6	.	TRBJ1-2
TGTGCCAGCAGTCCGGGACAGGGGGGCTTCGGCGGTGTGAATGAGCAGTTCTTC	CASSPGQGGFGGVNEQFF	TRBD1	TRBV27	.	TRBJ2-1
TGTGCCACCAGTGATTCGGGGGGCTCTGGGGCCAACGTCCTGACTTTC	CATSDSGGSGANVLTF	TRBD2	TRBV24-1	.	TRBJ2-6
TGTGCCAGTAGTATTCGTGGGACTAGCGGGACGGTCTCCGCCCAAGAGACCCAGTACTTC	CASSIRGTSGTVSAQETQYF	TRBD2	TRBV19	.	TRBJ2-5
TGCGCCAGCAGCTCACAGGGGGATAATGAAAAACTGTTTTTT	CASSSQGDNEKLFF	TRBD1	TRBV5-1	.	TRBJ1-4
TGTGCCAGCAGTTTATACGACTCCCGGGATACGCAGTATTTT	CASSLYDSRDTQYF	.	TRBV27	.	TRBJ2-3